One and the same sample provided the 7 T cell receptor beta chains below, sequenced in a study of T cell responses to AZD1222 COVID-19 vaccine. The protocol was immunoSEQ multiplex PCR, while the TCRdb copy is restricted to in-frame clones and leaves out a portion. The table includes 150,000 to 200,000 clones, just over 85% detected once. Sequenced material: peripheral blood, taken 28 days after the second AZD1222 dose. These receptors were obtained from an adult who received the AZD1222 COVID-19 vaccine.

The chain links TRBV29-1 to TRBJ2-7; perhaps TRBD2 as D (5 bases). Trimming stripped 4 bases from V and 3 bases from J, with 7 bases between. The germline gives CDR1 SQVTM, CDR2 ANQGSEA. The CDR3 spans 11 residues. CDR3 sequence: CSVVEGYEQYF. The CDR3 DNA follows: TGCAGCGTTGTAGAGGGCTACGAGCAGTACTTC.

The chain uses TRBV7-2 and TRBJ2-3, with D possibly being TRBD2 (7 bases). Germline-derived CDR1 and CDR2 are SGHTA and FQGNSA. V lost 3 bases and J 6 bases, leaving 13 bases between the germline ends. The CDR3 covers 14 residues. CDR3 sequence (DNA): TGTGCCAGCAGCTTCCCGGGGGGCATGGATACGCAGTATTTT. It encodes CASSFPGGMDTQYF.

The CDR3 reads CASSPLRGSSYEQYF. The DNA of the CDR3 is TGTGCCAGCTCACCACTGAGGGGGAGCTCCTACGAGCAGTACTTC. The chain joins TRBV18 to TRBJ2-7; D may be TRBD1 (6 bases). V was cut by 1 base and J by 0 bases, with 10 bases left in between. The CDR3 has 15 residues. Germline V gene data show CDR1 as KGHSH and CDR2 as LQKENI.

The chain couples TRBV5-6 to TRBJ1-1; 10 bases agree with TRBD1. The ends lost 4 bases at V and 1 base at J; junction bases unmatched: 1. Per germline, CDR1 SGHDT and CDR2 YYEEEE. The CDR3 has 14 amino acids. The CDR3 bases are TGTGCCAGCAGCCGGGACAGGGGGAACACTGAAGCTTTCTTT. This sequence encodes CASSRDRGNTEAFF.

The gene calls are TRBV29-1 and TRBJ1-3; 9 nucleotides match TRBD1. This CDR3 is built from 14 residues. Germline V lookup: CDR1 SQVTM, CDR2 ANQGSEA. V was clipped by 6 bases and J by 3 bases; unmatched bases: 6. In nucleotides, the CDR3 is TGCAGCGTCGAACAGGGGGCGTATGGAAACACCATATATTTT. Its translation is CSVEQGAYGNTIYF.

The V and J genes are TRBV3-1 (or the pseudogene TRBV3-2) and TRBJ1-2; possibly TRBD1 for D (5 bases). V was trimmed by 5 bases and J by 7 bases, leaving 14 bases between them. CDR1 and CDR2 from the germline V gene are LGHDT and YNNKEL (reference sequence). CDR3 length: 13 residues. This chain's CDR3 is CASSFSQGIGYTF. The CDR3 DNA reads TGTGCCAGCAGCTTCTCCCAGGGTATTGGCTACACCTTC.

The chain links TRBV29-1 to TRBJ1-2; D might be TRBD1 (5 bases). V lost 4 bases to trimming and J lost 4 bases, with 13 bases between them. Per the germline V gene, CDR1 is SQVTM and CDR2 is ANQGSEA. The CDR3 is 13 amino acids. The CDR3 is CSVAPRGAYGYTF. The CDR3, as DNA: TGCAGCGTTGCACCTCGGGGCGCCTATGGCTACACCTTC.